This T cell receptor (beta chain) stems from a study of T-cell reconstitution after alpha-beta-depleted transplantation in children. Study-level points and caveats: Several hundred rapidly expanded clones from non-depleted graft cells reportedly supplied alpha-beta T cells about two months post-transplant. T cells produced anew were the main source of T-cell counts and diversity one year after transplant. It was surviving recipient T cells and thymic progenitors that gave some patients high TCRbeta diversity at day 60.

Germline V gives CDR1 DFQATT, CDR2 SNEGSKA (reference sequence). This CDR3 has 12 residues. V shed 5 bases and J 5 bases; nucleotides not matched to a gene: 3. This clonotype has ten or more counts. Its specificity is not known. Preparing the TCRbeta library involved the use of unique molecular identifiers. MiXCR, run by TCRdb on the PCR reads, gives a single entry per CDR3 protein. The sample carries under 75,000 distinct CDR3 sequences, roughly 10% recorded once. This chain connects TRBV20-1 to TRBJ1-5; 7 nucleotides agree with TRBD1. This clonotype originated in a boy younger than 18 with acute myeloid leukemia, due to receive a stem cell transplant. The starting material was PBMCs, obtained before TCRalphabeta/CD19-depleted stem cell transplant. Here the CDR3 reads CSAPGGDQPQHF. Here the CDR3 DNA reads TGCAGTGCTCCAGGGGGAGATCAGCCCCAGCATTTT.